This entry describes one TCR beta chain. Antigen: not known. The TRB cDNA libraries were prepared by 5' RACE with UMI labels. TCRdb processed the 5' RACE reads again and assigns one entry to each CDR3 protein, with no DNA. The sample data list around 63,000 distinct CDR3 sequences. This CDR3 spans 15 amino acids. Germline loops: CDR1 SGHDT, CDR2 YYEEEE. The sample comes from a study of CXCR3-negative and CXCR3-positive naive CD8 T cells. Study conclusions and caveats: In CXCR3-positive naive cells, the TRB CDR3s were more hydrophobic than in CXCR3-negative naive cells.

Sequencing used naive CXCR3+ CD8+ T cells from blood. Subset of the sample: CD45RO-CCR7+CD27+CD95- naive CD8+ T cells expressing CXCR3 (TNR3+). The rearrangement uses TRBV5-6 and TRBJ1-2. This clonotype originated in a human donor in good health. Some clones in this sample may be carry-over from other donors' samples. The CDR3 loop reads CASSLAPADNYGYTF.